The clone carrying this T cell receptor beta chain has only one observation. As processed by the authors: Amplification from reference gene primers served as the basis for estimated nucleated cell counts. The table came from immunoSEQ multiplex PCR; TCRdb's copy has only in-frame clones and leaves some out. The V and J calls and clone size come from that table; D and trimming were worked out from the DNA. The table includes a few hundred thousand clones, roughly 89% detected once. This record belongs to a study of blood T cell repertoires in COVID-19. As for the study in general: PBMCs, B-cell-depleted T cells, or T cells provided the cDNA or gDNA that made up the material.

CDR1 is SGHVS and CDR2 is FQNEAQ in the germline V gene. This CDR3 region has 14 residues. J lost 6 bases, V lost 3 bases, and 2 bases had no gene match. The chain couples TRBV7-8 to TRBJ2-7, with 13 bases fitting TRBD2. The sequence was collected from a woman aged 25 to 39 with active or convalescent COVID-19. Sequenced sample: peripheral blood. This chain's CDR3 is CASSLTSGGTEQYF. The CDR3 DNA is TGTGCCAGCAGCTTGACTAGCGGGGGGACCGAGCAGTACTTC.